This passage covers 27 T cell receptor beta chains from one sample sequenced in a study of CD8 T cells in Susac syndrome. It was with random hexamers that 0.5 to 1 ug RNA was reverse transcribed. TCRdb independently ran MiXCR on the immunoSEQ multiplex PCR reads; one entry per CDR3 protein. The sample lists 80,000 or so distinct CDR3 sequences; about 92% were seen once. Source material: CD4+ T cells from PBMCs. All receptors derive from a human donor with Susac syndrome.

The chain combines TRBV12-5 with TRBJ2-1, with 13 bases matching TRBD2. CDR3 size: 21 residues. Germline CDR1 LGHNT, CDR2 FRNRAP. Trimming removed 1 base from V and 0 bases from J; junction bases left unmatched: 12. CDR3 in amino acids: CASGLALIPGLAGSSYNEQFF. The CDR3 DNA reads as TGTGCTAGTGGTTTGGCCCTTATACCGGGACTAGCGGGGAGCTCCTACAATGAGCAGTTCTTC. The whole variable domain, filled in from reference TRBV12-5 and TRBJ2-1, reads DARVTQTPRHKVTEMGQEVTMRCQPILGHNTVFWYRQTMMQGLELLAYFRNRAPLDDSGMPKDRFSAEMPDATLATLKIQPSEPRDSAVYFCASGLALIPGLAGSSYNEQFFGPGTRLTVL.

This chain links TRBV28 with TRBJ2-1; 13 bases are shared with TRBD2. Trimming at V came to 9 bases and at J to 7 bases, leaving 12 bases not matched to a gene. This CDR3 spans 16 amino acids. The V gene's germline CDR1 is MDHEN and CDR2 SYDVKM. The CDR3 region has the DNA TGTGCCAGTCGACTAGCGGGAGGCACGGGAAGTAATGAGCAGTTCTTC. It translates to CASRLAGGTGSNEQFF.

This clonotype turned up a few times. The chain combines TRBV29-1 with TRBJ2-7; D uncertain. CDR3 size: 11 residues. Trimming stripped 4 bases from V and 9 bases from J, with 13 bases between. Germline V gene sequence: CDR1 SQVTM, CDR2 ANQGSEA. In DNA, the CDR3 is TGCAGCGTTGTTGGGCGAGTTGGGCAGTACTTC. Amino acid sequence: CSVVGRVGQYF.

DNA for the CDR3: TGTGCCAGCAGCTTGTACGGCAATAATCTAGCAGATACGCAGTATTTT. It encodes CASSLYGNNLADTQYF. V usage is TRBV5-6 and J usage is TRBJ2-3; D gene uncertain. The V gene lost 1 base and the J gene lost 4 bases, with 16 bases spanning the gap. The CDR3 length is 16 residues. CDR1 and CDR2 from the germline V gene are SGHDT and YYEEEE. Full variable domain (outside the CDR3, taken from reference TRBV5-6 and TRBJ2-3): DAGVTQSPTHLIKTRGQQVTLRCSPKSGHDTVSWYQQALGQGPQFIFQYYEEEERQRGNFPDRFSGHQFPNYSSELNVNALLLGDSALYLCASSLYGNNLADTQYFGPGTRLTVL.

The rearrangement uses TRBV5-1 and TRBJ1-1; TRBD1 matches at 7 bases. From germline, CDR1 is SGHRS and CDR2 YFSETQ. Trimming took 1 base from V and 1 from J; bases not matched to a gene: 10. CDR3 length: 17 residues. The CDR3 is CASSLQEPTGANTEAFF. The DNA for the CDR3 is TGCGCCAGCAGCTTGCAGGAGCCCACAGGGGCGAACACTGAAGCTTTCTTT.

The chain links TRBV29-1 to TRBJ1-5; D not resolved. Germline CDR1 reads SQVTM; CDR2 reads ANQGSEA. Deletions cut 7 bases from V and 3 bases from J, with 13 bases between. The CDR3 is made up of 13 amino acids. The CDR3 loop is CSAQYTVNQPQHF. The DNA of the CDR3 is TGCAGCGCCCAGTATACCGTCAATCAGCCCCAGCATTTT.

The chain couples TRBV6-5 to TRBJ1-2; D unresolved. Trimming stripped 6 bases from V and 0 bases from J, with 8 bases between. The CDR3 length is 13 residues. Germline V gene data show CDR1 as MNHEY and CDR2 as SVGAGI. The CDR3, as DNA: TGTGCCAGCAGACAACAAGCTAACTATGGCTACACCTTC. Encoded protein: CASRQQANYGYTF.

The chain links TRBV5-1 to TRBJ1-4; D is uncertain. V gave up 4 bases and J gave up 0 bases, with 7 bases separating them. The CDR3 contains 14 residues. Per germline, CDR1 SGHRS and CDR2 YFSETQ. The CDR3 here is CASSKTTTNEKLFF. The DNA for the CDR3 is TGCGCCAGCAGCAAAACAACAACTAATGAAAAACTGTTTTTT.

The CDR3 bases are TGTGCCAGCAGCCAAGATCTAGGTCAGCCCCAGCATTTT. As protein: CASSQDLGQPQHF. This chain uses TRBV14 with TRBJ1-5; no clear D. Germline V CDR1 and CDR2: SGHDN, FVKESK. V dropped 0 bases and J dropped 6 bases, with 6 bases sitting between them. The CDR3 loop spans 13 amino acids. Full variable domain (missing parts from reference TRBV14 and TRBJ1-5): EAGVTQFPSHSVIEKGQTVTLRCDPISGHDNLYWYRRVMGKEIKFLLHFVKESKQDESGMPNNRFLAERTGGTYSTLKVQPAELEDSGVYFCASSQDLGQPQHFGDGTRLSIL.

This clonotype was seen once. The rearrangement links TRBV7-2 to TRBJ2-5; 7 bases are a match to TRBD2. Per the germline V gene, CDR1 is SGHTA and CDR2 is FQGNSA. The CDR3 spans 17 residues. V lost 5 bases, J lost 3 bases, and 15 bases stayed unmatched. In DNA form, the CDR3 reads TGTGCCAGCAGCGCCCGCCGATGGGAGGGGCGGGAAGAGACCCAGTACTTC. As protein: CASSARRWEGREETQYF.

The V gene is TRBV20-1, the J gene TRBJ2-3; TRBD2 might be the D (6 bases). Per the germline V gene, CDR1 is DFQATT and CDR2 is SNEGSKA (reference sequence). The CDR3 runs 17 residues. V lost 3 bases and J lost 0, with 19 bases in between. In DNA form, the CDR3 reads TGCAGTGCTAGTAAGCCCCCCGGGGGAACTAGCACAGATACGCAGTATTTT. It is translated as CSASKPPGGTSTDTQYF.

The CDR3 spells CASSLPSSFYEQYF. As DNA, the CDR3 is TGTGCCAGCAGCTTGCCAAGTTCCTTCTACGAGCAGTACTTC. V is TRBV7-8 and J is TRBJ2-7; the D is unclear. The V end was cut by 3 bases, the J end by 3 bases, with 12 bases between. In germline, CDR1 is SGHVS, CDR2 FQNEAQ. CDR3 length: 14 amino acids.

V usage is TRBV20-1 and J usage is TRBJ1-3; 8 bases map to TRBD1. Germline V gives CDR1 DFQATT, CDR2 SNEGSKA (reference sequence). This CDR3 has 16 residues. Germline trimming cut 1 base from V and 4 bases from J; bases unmatched to any gene: 9. The CDR3 DNA follows: TGCAGTGCTAGAGCCACCGACAGGGGCGAAGGAAACACCATATATTTT. It encodes CSARATDRGEGNTIYF.

The gene calls are TRBV12-3 or TRBV12-4 and TRBJ1-3; D remains unclear. The CDR3 length is 15 residues. Trimming took 5 bases from V and 3 from J, leaving 14 bases between them. Here the CDR3 reads CASSLGRRYGNTIYF. The CDR3 nucleotides read TGTGCCAGCAGTCTTGGACGGCGCTATGGAAACACCATATATTTT.

This rearrangement joins TRBV20-1 to TRBJ2-5; D perhaps matches TRBD2 (5 bases). Germline V gene data show CDR1 as DFQATT and CDR2 as SNEGSKA (reference sequence). The CDR3 is 13 residues long. V was shortened by 0 bases and J by 4 bases, with 9 bases between the two germline ends. The DNA for the CDR3 is TGCAGTGCTAGAGACAGCGGCATAGAGACCCAGTACTTC. Residues: CSARDSGIETQYF.

The V and J genes are TRBV7-2 and TRBJ2-5; 8 nucleotides agree with TRBD2. The CDR3 is made up of 15 amino acids. Germline CDR1 is SGHTA and CDR2 is FQGNSA. The V and J ends lost 5 bases and 0 bases, in that order; junction bases with no gene match: 5. The CDR3 here is CASSQGGLDQETQYF. In nucleotides, the CDR3 is TGTGCCAGCAGCCAAGGGGGACTAGACCAAGAGACCCAGTACTTC.

The J gene is TRBJ2-5, the V gene TRBV7-3; 7 bases map to TRBD1. The CDR3 runs 13 residues. Trimming cost V 5 bases and J 4 bases; bases outside gene matches: 4. The germline V gene has CDR1 SGHTA and CDR2 FQGTGA. CDR3 nucleotide sequence: TGTGCCAGCAGCCTAAACAGGGGAGAGACCCAGTACTTC. Its translation: CASSLNRGETQYF.

Only one count was recorded for this clonotype. An end of the junction differs from the germline gene, which may be a read error. This chain uses TRBV12-3 or TRBV12-4 with TRBJ1-2, with no clear D. CDR3 size: 13 residues. This CDR3 is CASSFRDIGPIGF. The CDR3, as DNA: TGTGCCAGCAGTTTCCGGGATATTGGCCCAATAGGCTTC.

J is TRBJ2-7 and V is TRBV12-3 or TRBV12-4, with D possibly matching TRBD2 (5 bases). This CDR3 has 14 amino acids. V lost 3 bases, J lost 1 base, and 10 bases lay in between. This chain's CDR3 is CASSFGRRSYEQYF. DNA for the CDR3: TGTGCCAGCAGTTTTGGCAGGAGGTCCTACGAGCAGTACTTC.

J is TRBJ1-2 and V is TRBV5-1; D unresolved. V was pared by 7 bases and J by 0 bases, with 10 bases between. The length of the CDR3 is 13 residues. Germline V CDR1 and CDR2: SGHRS, YFSETQ. CDR3 nucleotides: TGCGCCAGCGGTGATGGGGCTAACTATGGCTACACCTTC. Encoded protein: CASGDGANYGYTF.

J is TRBJ2-7 and V is TRBV7-9; D assignment may be TRBD1 or TRBD2 (6 bases each). V lost 0 bases and J lost 0, with 12 bases in between. The germline CDR1 and CDR2 sequences are SEHNR and FQNEAQ (reference sequence). The CDR3 covers 16 residues. CDR3 loop: CASSLAQGGYSYEQYF. The CDR3 nucleotides read TGTGCCAGCAGCTTAGCGCAAGGGGGGTACTCCTACGAGCAGTACTTC.

This chain links TRBV7-2 with TRBJ2-3; D tentatively fits TRBD1 or TRBD2 (5 bases each). Germline CDR1 reads SGHTA; CDR2 reads FQGNSA. V lost 1 base to trimming and J lost 5 bases, with 10 bases between them. The CDR3 spans 14 residues. This CDR3 reads CASSLEGRKDTQYF. For the CDR3, the DNA is TGTGCCAGCAGCTTAGAGGGGAGAAAAGATACGCAGTATTTT.

The rearrangement links TRBV2 to TRBJ2-1; unclear D gene. The CDR3 contains 12 residues. V was cut by 6 bases and J by 6 bases, with 9 bases left in between. In germline, CDR1 is SNHLY, CDR2 FYNNEI. The CDR3 here is CASSLEANEQFF. CDR3 nucleotide sequence: TGTGCCAGCAGCCTAGAAGCCAATGAGCAGTTCTTC.

This chain connects TRBV30 to TRBJ2-7; D may be TRBD2 (6 bases). Germline loops: CDR1 GTSNPN, CDR2 SVGIG (reference sequence). The CDR3 is 13 amino acids. Trimming took 0 bases from V and 2 from J, leaving 8 bases between them. Here the CDR3 DNA reads TGTGCCTGGAGTGTAGGCGGGGCCTACGAGCAGTACTTC. Its protein product is CAWSVGGAYEQYF.

The chain carries TRBV29-1 and TRBJ1-2; tentatively, D is TRBD1 (5 bases). The CDR3 length is 14 residues. CDR1 SQVTM and CDR2 ANQGSEA come from the germline V gene. With 7 bases removed from V and 1 base from J, the gap between germline ends came to 16 bases. The CDR3 reads CSDTPGRSNYGYTF. As DNA, the CDR3 is TGCAGCGATACCCCGGGACGGAGTAACTATGGCTACACCTTC.

The chain links TRBV29-1 to TRBJ2-7, with 9 positions matching TRBD2. The CDR3 runs to 13 residues. Germline lookup yields CDR1 SQVTM and CDR2 ANQGSEA. V trimming: 3 bases; J trimming: 4 bases; junction bases outside the gene matches: 4. The CDR3: CSVELAGWYEQYF. The CDR3 DNA reads as TGCAGCGTTGAGCTAGCGGGGTGGTACGAGCAGTACTTC.

The chain joins TRBV2 to TRBJ2-3; 7 bases are a match to TRBD2. Germline assignment: CDR1 SNHLY and CDR2 FYNNEI. The CDR3 totals 12 residues. The V gene end was trimmed by 6 bases and the J gene end by 10 bases; junction bases not matched to a gene: 7. CDR3 bases: TGTGCCAGCAGGCCCGGGGGGATGGCGCAGTATTTT. It encodes CASRPGGMAQYF.